A single T cell receptor (beta chain) is shown here with its context. The specificity of this receptor is unknown. The input lacks base qualities; no much larger clone sits a single base away. This sample is part of a study of blood T cell repertoires in COVID-19 (dated by TCRdb to 2018 to 2020). A note on the overall study: Samples from collaborators originated in the United States, Italy and Spain and spanned both the acute and convalescent phases of COVID-19. Samples were obtained from the ongoing ImmuneRACE study (first 160 participants) and from over 1,000 subjects provided by 6 global collaborators. A freely available public database, intended as a resource for researchers studying the immune response to SARS-CoV-2, is where the repertoires were released. Subjects who had been exposed to COVID-19, were actively infected with it, or had recovered from it provided the deeply sampled blood TCRbeta repertoires that made up the dataset. Where HLA class I and class II types were available, the types were taken from metadata supplied by the sample provider, not from assay-based typing. The prospective study material was composed of cDNA or gDNA derived from T cells, B-cell-depleted T cells, or PBMCs. Nearly every sample came with metadata listing a de-identified subject ID, COVID-19 status, age in years and sex. Broad study findings and their caveats: Clinical and demographic metadata were provided uncurated, with the amount varying by source and participant.

TCRbeta CDR3 regions were amplified from genomic DNA by means of the immunoSEQ Assay, a bias-controlled multiplex PCR. Turning to the authors' computational methods: Within the assay, amplification of reference gene primers was used to estimate how many nucleated cells each sample contained. To quantify the absolute abundance of each unique TCRbeta CDR3 rearrangement, sequence reads were collapsed and filtered. For each sample, productive Simpson clonality was calculated as the square root of Simpson's diversity index across productive rearrangements. The table comes from immuneACCESS by way of TCRdb, which keeps in-frame sequences with V and J called. Part of the clones is missing from these tables; in studies checked, under half for an unresolved V gene and the rest for unknown reasons. V and J calls and clone size come straight from that table; D and trimming were deduced from the DNA. For this sample there are 150,000 to 200,000 clones; around 80% appear just once. The ten top clones hold roughly 5.6% of the sample.

Participants in the prospective study were enrolled through a virtual design, were aged roughly 18 to 90 years, and lived in some 24 United States geographic areas. In the prospective study, participants were assigned to cohorts based on the clinical history participants reported in a screening survey and a study questionnaire. Exposed participants had been in contact with someone with a PCR-confirmed or clinician-diagnosed COVID-19 case within 2 weeks of study entry. Mobile phlebotomists in the prospective study collected whole blood, serum and a nasopharyngeal or oropharyngeal swab from every participant. Over a roughly 2-month period, participants in the prospective study had the option of providing additional blood draws and questionnaires. Before DNA extraction, blood samples from the prospective study were shipped at room temperature or frozen. The material sequenced was PBMCs or T cells enriched from blood (not recorded which). This receptor was identified in an older man who had been exposed to COVID-19.

The CDR3 protein is CAWSVAGTNYGYTF. The bases read TGTGCCTGGAGTGTAGCAGGAACTAACTATGGCTACACCTTC. The sequence links TRBV30 to TRBJ1-2, with no reliable assignment of the D segment. Based on the germline V gene (reference sequence), the CDR1 and CDR2 sequences are GTSNPN and SVGIG. The CDR3 sequence holds 14 residues, the cysteine and phenylalanine included. Of all the DNA, just the CDR3 is kept, 42 bases in frame from base 1. V sheds 0 bases and J sheds 0 bases, leaving 8 bases between their ends. The full variable domain, completed from the reference TRBV30 and TRBJ1-2 proteins outside the CDR3, reads SQTIHQWPATLVQPVGSPLSLECTVEGTSNPNLYWYRQAAGRGLQLLFYSVGIGQISSEVPQNLSASRPQDRQFILSSKKLLLSDSGFYLCAWSVAGTNYGYTFGSGTRLTVV.